This entry lists 11 T cell receptor beta chains sequenced from one sample in a study of CD8 T cells in ankylosing spondylitis. TCRdb fed the 5' RACE reads into MiXCR, producing one record per CDR3 protein. The sample carries roughly 250,000 distinct CDR3 sequences, 7.5% to 9% recorded once. The specimen was blood, either unsorted or a sorted T cell fraction (not recorded which). These receptors came from a male donor with ankylosing spondylitis or in good health (not recorded which).

This clonotype was recorded at least ten times. The chain carries TRBV9 and TRBJ1-1; the D is unclear. From germline, CDR1 is SGDLS and CDR2 YYNGEE. Trimming took 3 bases from V and 0 from J, leaving 12 bases between them. This CDR3 comprises 15 residues. The CDR3 DNA is TGTGCCAGCAGCGCCCAATCGTACATGAACACTGAAGCTTTCTTT. It is translated as CASSAQSYMNTEAFF.

This clonotype was recorded at least ten times. V gene TRBV7-8 combines with J gene TRBJ2-7, with 7 bases lining up with TRBD1. CDR1 and CDR2 from the germline V gene are SGHVS and FQNEAQ. The CDR3 extends over 14 amino acids. V was clipped by 3 bases and J by 1 base; unmatched bases: 3. CDR3 sequence: CASSFWTGSYEQYF. The CDR3 DNA reads TGTGCCAGCAGCTTTTGGACAGGTTCCTACGAGCAGTACTTC.

Of note for this clonotype: One end of the junction varies from germline; a read error may be responsible. The chain joins TRBV7-2 to TRBJ2-2; D perhaps matches TRBD2 (6 bases). This CDR3 comprises 14 residues. Germline V lookup: CDR1 SGHTA, CDR2 FQGNSA. The CDR3 is CASKKGGNTRELFF. Here the CDR3 DNA reads TGTGCCAGCAAAAAGGGCGGGAACACCAGGGAGCTGTTTTTT. The full variable domain, its missing parts supplied by reference TRBV7-2 and TRBJ2-2, is GAGVSQSPSNKVTEKGKDVELRCDPISGHTALYWYRQSLGQGLEFLIYFQGNSAPDKSGLPSDRFSAERTGGSVSTLTIQRTQQEDSAVYLCASKKGGNTRELFFGEGSRLTVL.

This clonotype was recorded many times. This rearrangement joins TRBV5-1 to TRBJ1-2, with D unclear. The germline gives CDR1 SGHRS, CDR2 YFSETQ. The CDR3 consists of 15 residues. Trimming took 3 bases from V and 3 from J, leaving 15 bases between them. The CDR3 region is CASSYGIQRHYGYTF. The CDR3 nucleotides are TGCGCCAGCAGCTACGGGATCCAACGGCACTATGGCTACACCTTC.

This clonotype appeared many times. The CDR3 reads CASSLTLRGNTGELFF. The CDR3 DNA follows: TGCGCCAGCAGCCTCACTCTCAGGGGGAACACCGGGGAGCTGTTTTTT. J is TRBJ2-2 and V is TRBV4-3; TRBD1 is a possible D gene (6 bases). CDR1 is LGHNA, CDR2 YSLEER, per germline. This CDR3 is 16 amino acids long. V lost 4 bases and J lost 1, with 13 bases in between.

In this sample, this clonotype turned up many times. CDR3 region: CASSPSDRRHEQFF. Here the CDR3 DNA reads TGTGCCAGCAGCCCCTCAGACCGGAGGCATGAGCAGTTCTTC. The genes are TRBV6-2 or TRBV6-3 and TRBJ2-1, with a possible D match to TRBD2 (5 bases). The CDR3 spans 14 residues. The V end was cut by 6 bases, the J end by 8 bases, with 17 bases between. Germline assignment: CDR1 MNHEY and CDR2 SVGEGT.

Comments on this clonotype: This sequence may be a read error, since a much larger clone differs from it by one base. This chain connects TRBV20-1 to TRBJ1-5; TRBD1 might be the D (6 bases). This CDR3 is 12 amino acids long. Germline V gene lookup returns CDR1 DFQATT and CDR2 SNEGSKA (reference sequence). The V end was cut by 5 bases, the J end by 16 bases, with 21 bases between. CDR3 protein: CSAAPTGRTLHF. CDR3 in DNA: TGCAGTGCTGCACCGACAGGCCGAACCCTCCATTTT.

This clonotype has more than one count but fewer than ten. The rearrangement links TRBV6-5 to TRBJ1-3; D ambiguous. The CDR3 has 15 amino acids. Germline V lookup: CDR1 MNHEY, CDR2 SVGAGI. The V gene lost 0 bases and the J gene lost 3 bases, with 9 bases spanning the gap. The CDR3 sequence: CASSYSRAHGNTIYF. The CDR3 bases are TGTGCCAGCAGTTACTCGAGAGCGCATGGAAACACCATATATTTT.

Turning to this clonotype: At one boundary the junction diverges from the germline segment, which might be a read error. The chain employs TRBV7-7 and TRBJ2-2, with D possibly being TRBD2 (6 bases). The V gene's germline CDR1 is SSHAT and CDR2 FNYEAQ (reference sequence). CDR3 length: 13 amino acids. CDR3 sequence (DNA): TGTGCTAGCAGCCTCAGACTAGCCGGGGAGCTGTTTTTT. Amino acids: CASSLRLAGELFF.

This chain links TRBV12-3 or TRBV12-4 with TRBJ1-2, with 7 bases lining up with TRBD1. The J segment lost 7 bases and the V segment lost 6 bases, leaving 5 bases of the junction unmatched. The CDR3 has 12 amino acids. The CDR3 region is CASSWGQLGYTF. The CDR3 nucleotides are TGTGCCAGCAGCTGGGGACAGCTTGGCTACACCTTC.

This clonotype came up a few times. The chain uses TRBV7-2 and TRBJ1-2; tentative D call: TRBD1 (5 bases). This CDR3 has 14 residues. Trimming left V 5 bases short and J 4 bases short, with 14 bases between. Germline V gene lookup returns CDR1 SGHTA and CDR2 FQGNSA. The CDR3 loop is CASSAPGTLYGYTF. The CDR3, as DNA: TGTGCCAGCAGCGCCCCAGGGACTCTCTATGGCTACACCTTC.